This T cell receptor (beta chain) came from a study of long-term antiretroviral therapy in people with HIV. Whole-study context: The study's earliest collections predate the 2015 immediate-ART recommendation by about a decade.

Germline values: CDR1 SGHRS, CDR2 YFSETQ. The CDR3 extends over 14 amino acids. Trimming removed 2 bases at V and 2 bases at J, with 9 bases between. Study-level results: Against controls, HIV repertoires showed narrower ranges of CDR3 length. Post-treatment diversity went higher with ART but stayed below transplant donor controls. Blood, drawn from the mid-2000s to the late 2010s, may reflect older ART regimens.

The run of the v3.0 immunoSEQ assay was at survey level. The table came from immunoSEQ multiplex PCR; TCRdb's copy has only in-frame clones and leaves some out. In the table there are about 33,000 clones, over 70% of which are singletons. Only one count was recorded for this clone. Its antigen is still unknown. Sample: unsorted PBMCs, taken 3.1 years after starting antiretroviral therapy. The V call is TRBV5-1, the J call TRBJ2-3; D may be TRBD1 (5 bases). This TCR was recovered from a woman aged 45-59 years with HIV. The chain's CDR3 is CASSFGQPTDTQYF. CDR3 nucleotide sequence: TGCGCCAGCAGCTTTGGACAACCCACAGATACGCAGTATTTT.